The 5 T cell receptor beta chains in this list originate from one sample, sequenced in a study of cytotoxic CD8 clonotypes in ibrutinib-treated CLL. This table comes from immunoSEQ multiplex PCR, and its TCRdb copy is limited to in-frame clones, with some not included. The repertoire holds more than 85,000 clones, about 74% seen once, with around 23% in the top ten. This specimen was PBMCs, taken after 24 months of ibrutinib treatment. The receptors shown here come from a human donor with chronic lymphocytic leukemia.

The chain joins TRBV7-9 to TRBJ2-7; 9 nucleotides line up with TRBD1. CDR1 is SEHNR, CDR2 FQNEAQ, per germline (reference sequence). V shed 5 bases, J shed 3 bases, and the junction held 5 bases outside the gene matches. The CDR3 length is 14 residues. CDR3 nucleotide sequence: TGTGCCAGCAGCAAAAGGACAGGGGTCTACGAGCAGTACTTC. Its protein is CASSKRTGVYEQYF.

This sequence joins TRBV7-9 and TRBJ1-2; possibly TRBD1 for D (6 bases). V lost 5 bases to trimming and J lost 2 bases, with 21 bases between them. The CDR3 is 17 amino acids. The germline gives CDR1 SEHNR, CDR2 FQNEAQ (reference sequence). This CDR3 reads CASSPRRQATTNYGYTF. CDR3 coding DNA: TGTGCCAGCAGCCCACGCAGACAGGCCACCACCAACTATGGCTACACCTTC.

The genes are TRBV5-5 and TRBJ2-3; 9 positions match TRBD2. Per germline, CDR1 SGHKS and CDR2 YYEKEE (reference sequence). The J segment lost 4 bases and the V segment lost 0 bases, leaving 3 bases of the junction unmatched. The CDR3 runs 15 residues. CDR3 amino acids: CASSLGAGGPDTQYF. DNA for the CDR3: TGTGCCAGCAGCTTGGGGGCGGGAGGGCCAGATACGCAGTATTTT. The complete variable domain, with remaining parts taken from reference TRBV5-5 and TRBJ2-3, reads DAGVTQSPTHLIKTRGQQVTLRCSPISGHKSVSWYQQVLGQGPQFIFQYYEKEERGRGNFPDRFSARQFPNYSSELNVNALLLGDSALYLCASSLGAGGPDTQYFGPGTRLTVL.

The genes are TRBV5-1 and TRBJ1-4; D perhaps matches TRBD1 (6 bases). The CDR3 sequence is 16 residues long. Germline values: CDR1 SGHRS, CDR2 YFSETQ. Trimming stripped 4 bases from V and 0 bases from J, with 13 bases between. The CDR3 DNA reads TGCGCCAGCAGCCTGGGGGCACGGGCAACTAATGAAAAACTGTTTTTT. This codes for CASSLGARATNEKLFF.

This clone has a single count. The chain recombines TRBV19 with TRBJ2-5, with 9 bases identical to TRBD1. Germline V gives CDR1 LNHDA, CDR2 SQIVND (reference sequence). The CDR3 is made up of 14 amino acids. With 3 bases clipped from V and 2 bases from J, the junction kept 1 base outside the gene matches. The chain's CDR3 is CASSIGQGQETQYF. The CDR3 DNA follows: TGTGCCAGTAGTATTGGACAGGGGCAAGAGACCCAGTACTTC.